This T cell receptor (beta chain) was profiled in a study of T cells after yellow fever vaccination. Notes on the study in general: Clonotypes appearing in both CD4 and CD8 compartments existed, and their share was small. One caveat is that FACS-sorted repertoires could contain abundant clonotypes contaminating from the bulk population.

V lost 6 bases to trimming and J lost 2 bases, with 11 bases between them. The V gene's germline CDR1 is MNHEY and CDR2 SVGAGI. The CDR3 loop spans 13 amino acids. As to this clonotype: The antigen remains undetermined.

MiXCR, run by TCRdb on the 5' RACE reads, gives a single entry per CDR3 protein. The repertoire has roughly 190,000 distinct CDR3 sequences, 8% to 13% of them found once; the top ten carry about 38%. This clonotype was obtained from a young man who received the YFV17D yellow fever vaccine. The chain combines TRBV6-5 with TRBJ2-7; D is uncertain. Sequences were derived from CD8+ T cells sorted from PBMCs, sampled 15 days after the yellow fever booster vaccination. In nucleotides, the CDR3 is TGTGCCAGCAGGCACAGCGAAGCCTACGAGCAGTACTTC. Encoded protein: CASRHSEAYEQYF.